This entry concerns a single TCR beta chain. The antigen remains unidentified. PCR amplification relied on 60 Vbeta primers (plus 13 Jbeta primers). Authors' methods: There were about 80 million unique TCR beta chains by a later count, and around 10 million of them were shared. This table comes from immunoSEQ multiplex PCR, and its TCRdb copy is limited to in-frame clones, with some not included. The V and J calls and clone size are taken from that table; D and trimming were inferred from the DNA. Of 210,000 or so clones listed, 65% to 90% are singletons. The record originates from a study of cytomegalovirus exposure and HLA in healthy donors. Study details: Out of roughly 170 million T cells, an earlier analysis found around 120 million unique TCR beta sequences in total. General observations from the study: The study designated fewer than 200 TCR beta chains cytomegalovirus-associated.

The germline gives CDR1 GTSNPN, CDR2 SVGIG (reference sequence). J was trimmed by 2 bases and V by 5 bases; bases with no gene match: 3. The CDR3 totals 13 residues. Material for sequencing was PBMCs. This clonotype originated in a girl between 10 and 17 years old in good health and CMV-seronegative. The chain employs TRBV30 and TRBJ2-1; 7 nucleotides line up with TRBD2. As DNA, the CDR3 is TGTGCCTGGGGGAGGGGACCCTACAATGAGCAGTTCTTC. Its translation is CAWGRGPYNEQFF.